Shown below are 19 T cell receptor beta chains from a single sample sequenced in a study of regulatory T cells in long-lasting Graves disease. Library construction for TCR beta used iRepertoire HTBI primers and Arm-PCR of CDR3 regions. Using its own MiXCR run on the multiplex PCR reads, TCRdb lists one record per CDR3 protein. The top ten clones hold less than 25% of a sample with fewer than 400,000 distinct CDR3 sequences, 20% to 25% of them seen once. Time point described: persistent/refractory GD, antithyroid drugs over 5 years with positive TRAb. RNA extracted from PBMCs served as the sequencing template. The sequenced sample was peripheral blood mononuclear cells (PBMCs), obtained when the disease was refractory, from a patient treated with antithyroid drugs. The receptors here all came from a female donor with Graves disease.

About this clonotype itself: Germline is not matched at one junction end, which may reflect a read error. CDR3 coding DNA: TGTGCCAGCAGTTTCCCGGGCGAGCAGTACTTC. Translation gives CASSFPGEQYF. The rearrangement uses TRBV10-3 and TRBJ2-7, with D unclear. From germline, CDR1 is ENHRY and CDR2 SYGVKD. This CDR3 comprises 11 residues.

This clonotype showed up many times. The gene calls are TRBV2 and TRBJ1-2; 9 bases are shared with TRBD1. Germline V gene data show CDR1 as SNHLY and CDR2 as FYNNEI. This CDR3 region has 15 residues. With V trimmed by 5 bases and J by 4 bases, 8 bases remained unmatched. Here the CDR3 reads CASSFLTTGGYGYTF. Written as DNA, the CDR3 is TGTGCCAGCAGTTTCTTAACGACAGGGGGCTATGGCTACACCTTC.

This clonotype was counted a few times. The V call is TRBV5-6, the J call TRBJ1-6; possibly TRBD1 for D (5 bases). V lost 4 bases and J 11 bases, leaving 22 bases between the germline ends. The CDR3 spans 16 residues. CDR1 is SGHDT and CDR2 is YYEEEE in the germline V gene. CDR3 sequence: CASSPGRSTPGAPLHF. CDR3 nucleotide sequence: TGTGCCAGCAGCCCGGGACGGAGTACCCCGGGGGCACCCCTCCACTTT.

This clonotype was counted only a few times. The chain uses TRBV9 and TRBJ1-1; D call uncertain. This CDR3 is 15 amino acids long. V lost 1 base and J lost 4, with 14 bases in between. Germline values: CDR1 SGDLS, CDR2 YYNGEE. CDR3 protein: CASSVHSLSGTEAFF. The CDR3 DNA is TGTGCCAGCAGCGTACATAGTTTATCAGGCACTGAAGCTTTCTTT.

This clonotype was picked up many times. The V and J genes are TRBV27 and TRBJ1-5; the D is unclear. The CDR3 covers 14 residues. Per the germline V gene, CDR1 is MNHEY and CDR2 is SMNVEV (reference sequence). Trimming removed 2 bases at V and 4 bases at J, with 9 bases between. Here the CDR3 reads CASSLGSTNQPQHF. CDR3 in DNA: TGTGCCAGCAGTTTAGGTTCTACTAATCAGCCCCAGCATTTT.

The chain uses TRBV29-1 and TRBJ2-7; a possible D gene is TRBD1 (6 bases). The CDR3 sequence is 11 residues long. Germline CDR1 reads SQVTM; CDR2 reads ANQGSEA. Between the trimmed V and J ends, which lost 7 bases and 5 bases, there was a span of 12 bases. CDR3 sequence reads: CSGEQGHEQYF. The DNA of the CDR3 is TGCAGCGGGGAACAGGGCCACGAGCAGTACTTC.

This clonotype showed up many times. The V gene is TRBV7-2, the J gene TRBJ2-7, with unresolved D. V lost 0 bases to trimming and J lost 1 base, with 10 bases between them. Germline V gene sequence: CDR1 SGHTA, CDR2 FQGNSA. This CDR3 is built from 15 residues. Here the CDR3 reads CASSLARGTSYEQYF. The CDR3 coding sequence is TGTGCCAGCAGCTTAGCGCGCGGAACTTCCTACGAGCAGTACTTC.

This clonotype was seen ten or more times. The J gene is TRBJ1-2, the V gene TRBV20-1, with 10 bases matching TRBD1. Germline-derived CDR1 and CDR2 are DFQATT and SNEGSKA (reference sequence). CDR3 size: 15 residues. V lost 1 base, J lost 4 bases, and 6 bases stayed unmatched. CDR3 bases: TGCAGTGCTAGAGGCGGAGGGACAGGGGCCTATGGCTACACCTTC. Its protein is CSARGGGTGAYGYTF.

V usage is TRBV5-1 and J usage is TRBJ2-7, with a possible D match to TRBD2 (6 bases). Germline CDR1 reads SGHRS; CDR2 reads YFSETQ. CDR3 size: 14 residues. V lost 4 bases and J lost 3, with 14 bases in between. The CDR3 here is CASSRGMGDYEQYF. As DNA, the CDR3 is TGCGCCAGCAGCCGCGGGATGGGGGACTACGAGCAGTACTTC.

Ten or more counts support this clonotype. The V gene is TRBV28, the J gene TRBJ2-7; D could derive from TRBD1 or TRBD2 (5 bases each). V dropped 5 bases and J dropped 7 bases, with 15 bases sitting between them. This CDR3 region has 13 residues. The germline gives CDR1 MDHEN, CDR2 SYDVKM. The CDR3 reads CASSLTGTVEQYF. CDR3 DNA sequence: TGTGCCAGCAGTCTCACCGGGACGGTGGAGCAGTACTTC.

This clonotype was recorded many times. The CDR3, as DNA: TGTGCCAGCAGCCGCTCCGGCCAGGGAACCTACGAGCAGTACTTC. It translates to CASSRSGQGTYEQYF. V is TRBV11-2 and J is TRBJ2-7, with TRBD1 as a possible D gene (5 bases). CDR1 is SGHAT, CDR2 FQNNGV, per germline. The CDR3 totals 15 residues. The V end lost 5 bases, the J end lost 2 bases, and 16 bases lay between the germline ends.

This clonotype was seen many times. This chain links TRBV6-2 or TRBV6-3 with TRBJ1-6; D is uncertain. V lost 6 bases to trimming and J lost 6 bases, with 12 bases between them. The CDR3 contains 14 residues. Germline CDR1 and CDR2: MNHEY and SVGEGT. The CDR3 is CASSQLGRNSPLHF. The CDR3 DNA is TGTGCCAGCAGCCAACTAGGACGTAATTCACCCCTCCACTTT.

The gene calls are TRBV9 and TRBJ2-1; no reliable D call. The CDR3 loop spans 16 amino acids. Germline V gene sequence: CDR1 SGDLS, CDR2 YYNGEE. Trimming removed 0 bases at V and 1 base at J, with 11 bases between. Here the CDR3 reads CASSVGGLGSYNEQFF. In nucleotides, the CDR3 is TGTGCCAGCAGCGTAGGCGGTCTAGGTTCCTACAATGAGCAGTTCTTC. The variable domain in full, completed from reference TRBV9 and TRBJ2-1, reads DSGVTQTPKHLITATGQRVTLRCSPRSGDLSVYWYQQSLDQGLQFLIQYYNGEERAKGNILERFSAQQFPDLHSELNLSSLELGDSALYFCASSVGGLGSYNEQFFGPGTRLTVL.

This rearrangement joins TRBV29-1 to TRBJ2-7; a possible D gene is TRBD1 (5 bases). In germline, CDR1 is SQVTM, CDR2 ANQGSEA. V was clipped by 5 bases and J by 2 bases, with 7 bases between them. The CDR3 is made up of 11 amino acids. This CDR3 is CSVSTAYEQYF. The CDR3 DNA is TGCAGCGTTTCGACAGCCTACGAGCAGTACTTC.

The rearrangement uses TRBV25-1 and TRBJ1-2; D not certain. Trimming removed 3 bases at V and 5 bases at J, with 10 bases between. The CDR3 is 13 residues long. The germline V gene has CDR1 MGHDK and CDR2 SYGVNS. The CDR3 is CASSDEIAYGYTF. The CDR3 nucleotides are TGTGCCAGCAGTGATGAGATAGCTTATGGCTACACCTTC.

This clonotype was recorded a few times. CDR3 nucleotide sequence: TGTGCCAGCAGCCCCTCTGGCGGAGCCTCGACGGGTACGCAGTATTTT. Protein product: CASSPSGGASTGTQYF. The chain combines TRBV7-8 with TRBJ2-3, with D unresolved. Germline CDR1 is SGHVS and CDR2 is FQNEAQ. Trimming stripped 5 bases from V and 8 bases from J, with 23 bases between. The CDR3 runs to 16 residues.

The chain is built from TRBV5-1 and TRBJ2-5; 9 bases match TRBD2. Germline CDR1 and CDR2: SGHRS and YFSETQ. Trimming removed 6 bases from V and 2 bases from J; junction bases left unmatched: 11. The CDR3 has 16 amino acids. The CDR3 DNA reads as TGCGCCAGCACCCCCTTGCCCAGCGGGAGGCAAGAGACCCAGTACTTC. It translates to CASTPLPSGRQETQYF.

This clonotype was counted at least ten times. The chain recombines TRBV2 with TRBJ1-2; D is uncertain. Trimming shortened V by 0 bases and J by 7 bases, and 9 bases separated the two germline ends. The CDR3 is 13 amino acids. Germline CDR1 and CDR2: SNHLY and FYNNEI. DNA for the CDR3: TGTGCCAGCAGTGAAGCGCCCCTATCTGGCTACACCTTC. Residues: CASSEAPLSGYTF.

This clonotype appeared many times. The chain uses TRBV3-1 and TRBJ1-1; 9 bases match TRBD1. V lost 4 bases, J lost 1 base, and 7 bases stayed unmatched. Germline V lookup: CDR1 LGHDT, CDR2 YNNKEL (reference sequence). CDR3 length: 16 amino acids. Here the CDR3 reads CASSRRDRVGNTEAFF. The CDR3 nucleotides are TGTGCCAGCAGCCGCCGGGACAGGGTGGGGAACACTGAAGCTTTCTTT.